The present T cell receptor (beta chain) was sequenced within a study of blood T cell repertoires in COVID-19 (dated by TCRdb to 2018 to 2021). Background for the entire study: The collaborator samples originated in the United States, Italy and Spain and spanned the acute and convalescent phases of COVID-19. The material from the prospective study consisted of cDNA or gDNA derived from T cells, B-cell-depleted T cells, or PBMCs. Subjects who had been exposed to COVID-19, were actively infected with it, or had recovered from it provided the deeply sampled blood TCRbeta repertoires that made up the dataset. A freely available public database, intended as a resource for researchers studying the immune response to SARS-CoV-2, is where the repertoires were released. Samples were obtained from the ongoing ImmuneRACE study (first 160 participants) and from 1,254 subjects provided by 6 global collaborators. A de-identified subject ID, COVID-19 status, age in years and sex were almost always included in the sample metadata. Where available, HLA class I and class II types were taken from metadata supplied by the sample provider and were not determined by assay-based typing.

The immunoSEQ Assay, a bias-controlled multiplex PCR, was used to amplify TCRbeta CDR3 regions from genomic DNA. Per the original workflow: The number of nucleated cells in each sample was estimated from the amplification of reference gene primers within the assay. Sequence reads were collapsed and filtered to measure the absolute abundance of every unique TCRbeta CDR3 rearrangement. Productive Simpson clonality was computed per sample as the square root of Simpson's diversity index over productive rearrangements. TCRdb obtained this table from immuneACCESS and retained in-frame rearrangements with V and J assigned. These tables miss some clones; where compared with another copy, unresolved V genes account for less than half of the shortfall, and the remainder is unexplained. V and J calls and clone size follow that table, whereas D and trimming were derived from the DNA. The sample has 200,000 to 250,000 clones on record, more than 85% of them singletons. The leading ten clones occupy around 7.3% of the sample.

The collaborating institutions used their own protocols to collect whole blood in K2EDTA tubes. For TCRbeta analysis, collaborators shipped samples in one of three forms: frozen whole blood, isolated PBMCs, or DNA extracted from either of those sample types. Worth noting for this clone: Its antigen is unknown. Per-base quality was not reported, and no clone a single base away is much larger than it.

Results the study describes overall, beyond this receptor: The amount of clinical and demographic metadata varied by source and participant and was provided uncurated.

Cut back by 10 bases and 5 bases, the V and J ends lie 14 bases apart. The CDR3 has 12 amino acids, counting the end cysteine and phenylalanine. Just CDR3 DNA is preserved here, 36 bases in frame from base 1. The germline V gene yields ENHRY for CDR1 and SYGVKD for CDR2. The clonotype comes from a woman aged 70 to 79 with active or convalescent COVID-19. Sequencing input: peripheral blood. The rearrangement combines TRBV10-3 with TRBJ1-1; the D gene remains uncertain. The CDR3 reads as follows: CATQTRETEAFF. The DNA sequence reads TGTGCCACCCAAACCCGGGAAACTGAAGCTTTCTTT.